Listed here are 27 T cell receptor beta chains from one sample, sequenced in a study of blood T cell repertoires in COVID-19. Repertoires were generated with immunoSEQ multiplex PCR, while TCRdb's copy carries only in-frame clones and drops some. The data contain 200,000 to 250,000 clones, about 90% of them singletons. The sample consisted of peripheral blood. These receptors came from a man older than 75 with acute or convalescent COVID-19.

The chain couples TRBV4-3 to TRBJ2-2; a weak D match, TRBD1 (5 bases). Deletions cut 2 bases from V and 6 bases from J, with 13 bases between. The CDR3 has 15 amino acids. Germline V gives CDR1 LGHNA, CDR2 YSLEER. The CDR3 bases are TGCGCCAGCAGCCAACGGCCAGGGTTTTCCGGGGAGCTGTTTTTT. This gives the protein CASSQRPGFSGELFF.

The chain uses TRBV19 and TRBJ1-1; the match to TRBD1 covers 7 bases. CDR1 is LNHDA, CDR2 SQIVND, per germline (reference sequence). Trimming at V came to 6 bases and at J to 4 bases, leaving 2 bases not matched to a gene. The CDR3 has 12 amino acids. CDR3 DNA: TGTGCCAGTAGGGACAGGAGCACTGAAGCTTTCTTT. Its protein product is CASRDRSTEAFF.

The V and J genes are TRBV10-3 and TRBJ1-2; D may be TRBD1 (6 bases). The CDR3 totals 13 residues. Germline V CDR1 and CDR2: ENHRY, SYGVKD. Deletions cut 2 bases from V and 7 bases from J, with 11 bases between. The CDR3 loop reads CAISERQGFGYTF. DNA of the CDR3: TGTGCCATCAGTGAGAGGCAGGGGTTTGGCTACACCTTC.

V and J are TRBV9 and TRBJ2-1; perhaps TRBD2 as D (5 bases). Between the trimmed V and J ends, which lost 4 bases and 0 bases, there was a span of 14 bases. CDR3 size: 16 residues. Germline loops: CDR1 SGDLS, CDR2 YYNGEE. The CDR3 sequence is CASSREADISYNEQFF. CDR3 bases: TGTGCCAGCAGCCGTGAAGCGGATATCTCCTACAATGAGCAGTTCTTC.

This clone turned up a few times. Here the CDR3 reads CASSPLGTGDYNEQFF. For the CDR3, the DNA is TGTGCCAGCAGTCCACTCGGGACAGGGGACTACAATGAGCAGTTCTTC. The chain uses TRBV27 and TRBJ2-1; 10 bases match TRBD1. V lost 5 bases to trimming and J lost 3 bases; unmatched junction nucleotides: 7. Germline V gene lookup returns CDR1 MNHEY and CDR2 SMNVEV (reference sequence). The CDR3 runs 16 residues.

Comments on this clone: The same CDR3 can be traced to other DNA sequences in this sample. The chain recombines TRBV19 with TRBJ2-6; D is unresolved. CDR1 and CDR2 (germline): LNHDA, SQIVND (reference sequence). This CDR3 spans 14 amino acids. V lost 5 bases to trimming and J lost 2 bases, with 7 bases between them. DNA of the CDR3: TGTGCCAGTAGTGACCGGGCTGGGGCCAACGTCCTGACTTTC. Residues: CASSDRAGANVLTF.

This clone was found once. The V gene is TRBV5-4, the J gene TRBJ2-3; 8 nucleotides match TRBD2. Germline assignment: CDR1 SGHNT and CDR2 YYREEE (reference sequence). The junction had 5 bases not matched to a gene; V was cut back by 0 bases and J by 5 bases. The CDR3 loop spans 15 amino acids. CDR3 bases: TGTGCCAGCAGCTTGGCGGGGGGGGCGAGAGATACGCAGTATTTT. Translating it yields CASSLAGGARDTQYF.

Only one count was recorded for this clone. CDR3 sequence reads: CASSSQSGANVLTF. The CDR3 region has the DNA TGTGCCAGCAGTTCCCAATCTGGGGCCAACGTCCTGACTTTC. The chain is built from TRBV27 and TRBJ2-6; no clear D. CDR1 MNHEY and CDR2 SMNVEV come from the germline V gene (reference sequence). Trimming took 4 bases from V and 1 from J, leaving 5 bases between them. This CDR3 is 14 amino acids long.

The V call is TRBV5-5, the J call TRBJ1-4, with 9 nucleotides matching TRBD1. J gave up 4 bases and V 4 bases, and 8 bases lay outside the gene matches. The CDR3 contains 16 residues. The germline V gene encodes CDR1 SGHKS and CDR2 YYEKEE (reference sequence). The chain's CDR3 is CASSPTGTGLNEKLFF. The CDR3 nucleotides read TGTGCCAGCAGCCCTACCGGGACAGGGCTTAATGAAAAACTGTTTTTT.

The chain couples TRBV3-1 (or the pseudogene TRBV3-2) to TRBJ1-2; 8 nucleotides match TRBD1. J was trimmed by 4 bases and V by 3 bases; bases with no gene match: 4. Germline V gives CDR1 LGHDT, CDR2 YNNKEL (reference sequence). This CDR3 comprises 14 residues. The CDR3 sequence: CASSQVDRGYGYTF. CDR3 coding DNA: TGTGCCAGCAGCCAGGTAGACAGGGGCTATGGCTACACCTTC.

CDR3 residues: CASSPGTRSYEQYF. In DNA form, the CDR3 reads TGTGCCAGCAGCCCGGGGACACGCTCCTACGAGCAGTACTTC. This chain uses TRBV7-2 with TRBJ2-7, with D possibly matching TRBD1 (6 bases). The germline V gene encodes CDR1 SGHTA and CDR2 FQGNSA. V was clipped by 5 bases and J by 0 bases, with 11 bases between them. The CDR3 is made up of 14 amino acids.

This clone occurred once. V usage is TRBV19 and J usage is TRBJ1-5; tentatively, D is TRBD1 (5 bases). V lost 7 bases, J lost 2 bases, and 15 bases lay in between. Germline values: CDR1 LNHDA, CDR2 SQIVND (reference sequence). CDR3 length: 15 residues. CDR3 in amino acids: CASTAQGIGNQPQHF. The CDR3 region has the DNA TGTGCCAGTACGGCCCAGGGTATCGGCAATCAGCCCCAGCATTTT. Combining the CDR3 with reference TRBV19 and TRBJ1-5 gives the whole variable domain DGGITQSPKYLFRKEGQNVTLSCEQNLNHDAMYWYRQDPGQGLRLIYYSQIVNDFQKGDIAEGYSVSREKKESFPLTVTSAQKNPTAFYLCASTAQGIGNQPQHFGDGTRLSIL.

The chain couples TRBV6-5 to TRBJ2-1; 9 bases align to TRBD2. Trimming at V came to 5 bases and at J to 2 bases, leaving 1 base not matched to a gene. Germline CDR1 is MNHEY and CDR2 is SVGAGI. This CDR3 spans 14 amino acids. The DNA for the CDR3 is TGTGCCAGCAGTCTAGCGGGACCCTACAATGAGCAGTTCTTC. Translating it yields CASSLAGPYNEQFF.

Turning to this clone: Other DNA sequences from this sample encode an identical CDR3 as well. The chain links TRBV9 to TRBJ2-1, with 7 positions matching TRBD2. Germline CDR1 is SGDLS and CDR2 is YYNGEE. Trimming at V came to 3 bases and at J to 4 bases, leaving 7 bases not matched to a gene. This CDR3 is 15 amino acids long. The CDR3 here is CASSASSGSYNEQFF. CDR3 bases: TGTGCCAGCAGCGCCTCTAGCGGTTCTTACAATGAGCAGTTCTTC.

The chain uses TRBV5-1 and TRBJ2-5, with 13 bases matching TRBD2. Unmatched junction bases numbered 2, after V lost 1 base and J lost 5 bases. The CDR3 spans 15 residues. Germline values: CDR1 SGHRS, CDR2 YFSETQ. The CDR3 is CASSLTSGGAETQYF. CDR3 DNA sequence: TGCGCCAGCAGCTTGACTAGCGGGGGGGCGGAGACCCAGTACTTC.

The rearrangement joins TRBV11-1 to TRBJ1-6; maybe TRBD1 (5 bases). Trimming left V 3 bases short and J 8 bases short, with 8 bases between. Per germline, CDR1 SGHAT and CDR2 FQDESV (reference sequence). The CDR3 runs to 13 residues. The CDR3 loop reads CASSFQGDSPLHF. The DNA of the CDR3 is TGTGCCAGCAGCTTCCAGGGTGATTCACCCCTCCACTTT.

The CDR3 loop is CASSGTGLVDDTQYF. CDR3 DNA: TGTGCCAGCAGCGGGACAGGGTTGGTTGACGATACGCAGTATTTT. J is TRBJ2-3 and V is TRBV5-6; 9 nucleotides agree with TRBD1. V shed 4 bases and J 6 bases; nucleotides not matched to a gene: 9. This CDR3 has 15 residues. The germline gives CDR1 SGHDT, CDR2 YYEEEE.

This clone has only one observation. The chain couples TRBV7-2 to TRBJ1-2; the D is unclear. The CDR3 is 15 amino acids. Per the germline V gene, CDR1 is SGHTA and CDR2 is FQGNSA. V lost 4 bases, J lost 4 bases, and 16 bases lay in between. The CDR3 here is CASSSDSTPTYGYTF. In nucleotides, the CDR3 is TGTGCCAGCAGCTCCGACTCCACTCCGACCTATGGCTACACCTTC.

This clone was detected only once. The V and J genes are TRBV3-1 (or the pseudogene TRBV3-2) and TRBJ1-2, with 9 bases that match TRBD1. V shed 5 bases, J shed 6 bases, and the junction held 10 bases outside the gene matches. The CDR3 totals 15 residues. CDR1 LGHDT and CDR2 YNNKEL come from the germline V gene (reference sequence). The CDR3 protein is CASSTPGQGSDGYTF. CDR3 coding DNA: TGTGCCAGCAGCACCCCGGGACAGGGATCTGATGGCTACACCTTC.

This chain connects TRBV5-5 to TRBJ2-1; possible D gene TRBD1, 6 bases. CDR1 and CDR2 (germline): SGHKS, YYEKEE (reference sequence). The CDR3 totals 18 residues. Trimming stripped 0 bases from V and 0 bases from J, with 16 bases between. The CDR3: CASSLGLQGSASYNEQFF. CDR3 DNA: TGTGCCAGCAGCTTGGGCCTACAGGGATCGGCCTCCTACAATGAGCAGTTCTTC.

The CDR3 sequence is CASSRLAGKETQYF. DNA for the CDR3: TGTGCCAGCAGCAGACTAGCGGGAAAAGAGACCCAGTACTTC. The rearrangement joins TRBV11-2 to TRBJ2-5, with TRBD2 matching 11 bases. Germline trimming cut 5 bases from V and 3 bases from J; bases unmatched to any gene: 2. The CDR3 extends over 14 amino acids. CDR1 is SGHAT, CDR2 FQNNGV, per germline.

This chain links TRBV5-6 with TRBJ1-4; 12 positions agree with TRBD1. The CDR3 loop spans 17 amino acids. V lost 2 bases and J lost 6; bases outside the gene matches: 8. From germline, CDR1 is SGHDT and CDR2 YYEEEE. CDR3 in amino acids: CASSFAGTGGGDEKLFF. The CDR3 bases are TGTGCCAGCAGCTTTGCCGGGACAGGGGGCGGGGATGAAAAACTGTTTTTT.

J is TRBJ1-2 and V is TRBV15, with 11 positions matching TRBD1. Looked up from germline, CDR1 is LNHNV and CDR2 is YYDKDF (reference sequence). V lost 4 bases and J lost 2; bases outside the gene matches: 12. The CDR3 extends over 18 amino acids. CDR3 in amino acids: CATSTSIGQGAPNYGYTF. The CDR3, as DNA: TGTGCCACCAGCACATCCATAGGACAGGGGGCGCCGAACTATGGCTACACCTTC.

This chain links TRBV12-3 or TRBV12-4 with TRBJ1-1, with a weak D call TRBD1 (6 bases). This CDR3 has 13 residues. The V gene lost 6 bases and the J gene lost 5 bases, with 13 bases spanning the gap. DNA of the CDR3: TGTGCCAGCAGGACAGGAGAGGGGACTGAAGCTTTCTTT. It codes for CASRTGEGTEAFF.

DNA of the CDR3: TGTGCCAGCAGCGGGGACAGGGCGGTCACCGGGGAGCTGTTTTTT. Protein: CASSGDRAVTGELFF. The J gene is TRBJ2-2, the V gene TRBV7-8, with 9 bases that match TRBD1. The length of the CDR3 is 15 residues. Trimming removed 5 bases from V and 4 bases from J; junction bases left unmatched: 5. CDR1 is SGHVS and CDR2 is FQNEAQ in the germline V gene.

In DNA form, the CDR3 reads TGTGCCAGCAGTGATCACAGAGCGGGGGGTTTCACAGATACGCAGTATTTT. Amino acids: CASSDHRAGGFTDTQYF. The V gene is TRBV6-4, the J gene TRBJ2-3, with 9 bases fitting TRBD2. The CDR3 consists of 17 residues. Trimming at V came to 3 bases and at J to 2 bases, leaving 9 bases not matched to a gene. The V gene's germline CDR1 is MRHNA and CDR2 SNTAGT.

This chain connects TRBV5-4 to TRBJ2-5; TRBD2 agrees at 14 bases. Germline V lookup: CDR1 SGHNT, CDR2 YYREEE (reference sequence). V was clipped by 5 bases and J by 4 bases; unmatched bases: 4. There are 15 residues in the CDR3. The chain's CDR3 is CASSAGLAGGETQYF. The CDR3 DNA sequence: TGTGCCAGCAGTGCCGGACTAGCGGGGGGAGAGACCCAGTACTTC. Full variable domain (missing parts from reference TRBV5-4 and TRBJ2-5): ETGVTQSPTHLIKTRGQQVTLRCSSQSGHNTVSWYQQALGQGPQFIFQYYREEENGRGNFPPRFSGLQFPNYSSELNVNALELDDSALYLCASSAGLAGGETQYFGPGTRLLVL.